This TCR beta chain was sequenced for a study of blood T cells in healthy people across ages. The second PCR ran roughly 6 to 11 cycles with a sample-barcoded 5' primer and J-beta primers. Every cDNA was tagged by a template-switch adaptor with 12 random nucleotides. From each sample, at least 2.5 million paired-end reads containing CDR3 were obtained. TCRdb re-called the 5' RACE reads through MiXCR, storing one row per CDR3 protein. The sample shows about a million distinct CDR3 sequences, more than 30% of them seen only once. Peripheral blood samples of 9 to 10 milliliters were drawn from each donor. This clonotype was observed a handful of times. This TCR was sampled from a man in his late teens or twenties in good health. The sample taken for sequencing was blood.

CDR3 nucleotides: TGCAGTGCTAGAGATCGATTCAGGGGCACTGAAGCTTTCTTT. Translation gives CSARDRFRGTEAFF. The V and J genes are TRBV20-1 and TRBJ1-1, with TRBD1 as a possible D gene (6 bases). Trimming pared 0 bases from V and 4 bases from J, leaving 12 bases between. Germline-derived CDR1 and CDR2 are DFQATT and SNEGSKA (reference sequence). CDR3 length: 14 residues.